The 7 T cell receptor beta chains below come from one sample, sequenced in a study of blood T cell repertoires in COVID-19. Clones were read by immunoSEQ multiplex PCR, and TCRdb kept only the in-frame ones, dropping some. The top ten hold just over 2.5% of the sample, which has about 230,000 clones, approximately 87% seen once. The specimen was peripheral blood. Receptor source: a woman between 65 and 79 years old with active or convalescent COVID-19.

The genes are TRBV19 and TRBJ2-5; 8 bases line up with TRBD2. J gave up 1 base and V 1 base, and 8 bases lay outside the gene matches. The CDR3 extends over 17 amino acids. In germline, CDR1 is LNHDA, CDR2 SQIVND (reference sequence). The CDR3 DNA follows: TGTGCCAGTAGTATAGGGTGGCTAGCGGGCACCCAAGAGACCCAGTACTTC. It yields the protein CASSIGWLAGTQETQYF.

This clone occurred once. This sequence joins TRBV4-3 and TRBJ1-4, with no clear D. From germline, CDR1 is LGHNA and CDR2 YSLEER. V was shortened by 3 bases and J by 2 bases, with 10 bases between the two germline ends. The CDR3 has 15 residues. For the CDR3, the DNA is TGCGCCAGCAGCCACCTAGACGGTACTAATGAAAAACTGTTTTTT. Translation: CASSHLDGTNEKLFF.

As concerns this clone: Other DNA sequences within the sample encode an identical CDR3. The chain recombines TRBV12-3 or TRBV12-4 with TRBJ2-7; TRBD2 agrees at 7 bases. The CDR3 consists of 11 residues. V lost 4 bases to trimming and J lost 6 bases; unmatched junction nucleotides: 0. CDR3 DNA sequence: TGTGCCAGCAGTTCGGGGGGCGAGCAGTACTTC. Translated, it gives CASSSGGEQYF.

V is TRBV2 and J is TRBJ2-7; a weak D match, TRBD2 (5 bases). V was cut by 0 bases and J by 0 bases, with 18 bases left in between. The CDR3 length is 18 residues. From germline, CDR1 is SNHLY and CDR2 FYNNEI. DNA of the CDR3: TGTGCCAGCAGTGAAGCGCTTACGGGGTTCTTCGGCTCCTACGAGCAGTACTTC. It encodes CASSEALTGFFGSYEQYF.

The chain joins TRBV4-1 to TRBJ1-4; D is perhaps TRBD1 (5 bases). The V end was cut by 8 bases, the J end by 3 bases, with 13 bases between. CDR1 is MGHRA, CDR2 YSYEKL, per germline. The CDR3 covers 14 residues. The CDR3 spells CASSSQVSNEKLFF. The DNA of the CDR3 is TGCGCCAGCTCCTCACAGGTTTCTAATGAAAAACTGTTTTTT.

The chain uses TRBV7-2 and TRBJ2-1, with 8 bases matching TRBD2. Germline values: CDR1 SGHTA, CDR2 FQGNSA. Trimming cost V 4 bases and J 6 bases; bases outside gene matches: 11. The length of the CDR3 is 16 residues. The CDR3 nucleotides read TGTGCCAGCAGCTCCAGGGGTTGGCGGGGGGTCAATGAGCAGTTCTTC. The encoded protein is CASSSRGWRGVNEQFF.

The V call is TRBV4-2, the J call TRBJ2-2; 7 positions match TRBD2. The CDR3 runs 18 residues. Unmatched junction bases numbered 9, after V lost 1 base and J lost 1 base. Per germline, CDR1 LGHNA and CDR2 YNFKEQ. The CDR3 reads CASSQAILANGNTGELFF. CDR3 nucleotides: TGTGCCAGCAGCCAAGCGATACTAGCGAATGGGAACACCGGGGAGCTGTTTTTT.